The present T cell receptor (beta chain) was sequenced within a study of cytomegalovirus exposure and HLA in healthy donors. Study as a whole: An analysis done earlier identified roughly 120 million unique TCR beta sequences from roughly 190 million T cells.

Regarding the study as a whole: Apparent HLA restriction characterized most CMV-associated TCR beta chains in a later analysis.

Germline trimming cut 3 bases from V and 4 bases from J; bases unmatched to any gene: 8. Germline CDR1 and CDR2: MGHRA and YSYEKL. The CDR3 contains 16 residues. This clone was recorded once. Antigen: not known. The PCR used 60 Vbeta and 13 Jbeta primers. Here immunoSEQ multiplex PCR was the method, and the copy in TCRdb shows in-frame clones only, minus some. In the table there are more than 110,000 clones, roughly 76% of which are singletons. V and J are TRBV4-1 and TRBJ2-1, with 8 positions matching TRBD2. The origin of this receptor is a human donor in good health. The specimen was PBMCs. CDR3 loop: CASSHNPGLGYNEQFF. The CDR3 DNA sequence: TGCGCCAGCAGCCATAACCCGGGACTAGGGTACAATGAGCAGTTCTTC.